The clone carrying this T cell receptor beta chain was detected once. Authors' analysis steps: Amplifying reference gene primers gave estimates of nucleated cell counts. Sequencing was performed with immunoSEQ multiplex PCR; in TCRdb, only in-frame clones are kept and a portion is missing. D and trimming come from the DNA, and the V and J calls and clone size come from that table. The sample carries roughly 160,000 clones, approximately 80% recorded once. Looked up from germline, CDR1 is SGHDT and CDR2 is YYEEEE. Deletions cut 4 bases from V and 10 bases from J, with 21 bases between. The CDR3 extends over 16 amino acids. The source of the sample is a study of blood T cell repertoires in COVID-19. In the study overall: COVID-19 samples from acute and convalescent phases originated in the United States, Italy and Spain. PBMCs, B-cell-depleted T cells, or T cells were the source of the cDNA or gDNA that made up the material.

The TCR originated in a woman aged 55-70 years with acute or convalescent COVID-19. Sequencing used peripheral blood. This rearrangement joins TRBV5-6 to TRBJ1-6; tentative D call: TRBD1 (5 bases). CDR3 nucleotide sequence: TGTGCCAGCAGCCTGGGGCGCCGATCCGGCGGGTCACCCCTCCACTTT. Protein sequence: CASSLGRRSGGSPLHF.